These 22 T cell receptor beta chains originate from one sample sequenced in a study of blood T cell repertoires in COVID-19. Some clones are missing from TCRdb's copy, which holds only in-frame ones; the method was immunoSEQ multiplex PCR. The table has a few hundred thousand clones, about 88% seen once. The specimen sequenced was peripheral blood. These receptor sequences come from a woman aged 55-70 years with COVID-19, enrolled during active disease.

This chain links TRBV5-1 with TRBJ2-7; D might be TRBD1 (5 bases). V lost 0 bases and J 2 bases, leaving 6 bases between the germline ends. The CDR3 runs to 13 residues. The germline V gene encodes CDR1 SGHRS and CDR2 YFSETQ. The CDR3 here is CASSLDRTYEQYF. CDR3 nucleotide sequence: TGCGCCAGCAGCTTGGACAGGACCTACGAGCAGTACTTC. The full variable domain, completed using reference TRBV5-1 and TRBJ2-7, is KAGVTQTPRYLIKTRGQQVTLSCSPISGHRSVSWYQQTPGQGLQFLFEYFSETQRNKGNFPGRFSGRQFSNSRSEMNVSTLELGDSALYLCASSLDRTYEQYFGPGTRLTVT.

The rearrangement uses TRBV29-1 and TRBJ2-2; the match to TRBD2 covers 7 bases. J gave up 4 bases and V 3 bases, and 23 bases lay outside the gene matches. In germline, CDR1 is SQVTM, CDR2 ANQGSEA. This CDR3 is 20 amino acids long. The CDR3 sequence: CSVELVRLGEGLFGTGELFF. Here the CDR3 DNA reads TGCAGCGTTGAGTTGGTTAGGTTGGGGGAGGGCCTGTTTGGCACCGGGGAGCTGTTTTTT.

The chain carries TRBV5-1 and TRBJ1-1; TRBD1 might be the D (6 bases). Germline loops: CDR1 SGHRS, CDR2 YFSETQ. The CDR3 has 15 amino acids. V lost 0 bases, J lost 4 bases, and 13 bases lay in between. Here the CDR3 DNA reads TGCGCCAGCAGCTTGGGCCAGGGGCGGGTCACTGAAGCTTTCTTT. Residues: CASSLGQGRVTEAFF.

The chain carries TRBV3-1 (or the pseudogene TRBV3-2) and TRBJ2-7, with 8 bases identical to TRBD2. Per germline, CDR1 LGHDT and CDR2 YNNKEL (reference sequence). This CDR3 has 14 amino acids. J gave up 4 bases and V 4 bases, and 6 bases lay outside the gene matches. The CDR3 region has the DNA TGTGCCAGCAGCCCCCCCGGGGGGGATTACGAGCAGTACTTC. The encoded protein is CASSPPGGDYEQYF.

The chain uses TRBV9 and TRBJ2-1; 7 nucleotides line up with TRBD1. The CDR3 runs to 13 residues. Looked up from germline, CDR1 is SGDLS and CDR2 is YYNGEE. The J segment lost 5 bases and the V segment lost 3 bases, leaving 2 bases of the junction unmatched. CDR3 sequence: CASSGDRDNEQFF. The CDR3 DNA reads as TGTGCCAGCAGCGGGGACAGAGACAATGAGCAGTTCTTC.

V usage is TRBV7-2 and J usage is TRBJ2-5, with 11 nucleotides matching TRBD2. Germline assignment: CDR1 SGHTA and CDR2 FQGNSA. There are 18 residues in the CDR3. The V gene end was trimmed by 1 base and the J gene end by 1 base; junction bases not matched to a gene: 8. As DNA, the CDR3 is TGTGCCAGCAGCTTAGAGCGGCGGGGACTAGCGGTCCAAGAGACCCAGTACTTC. This translates into CASSLERRGLAVQETQYF. The variable domain in full, completed from reference TRBV7-2 and TRBJ2-5, reads GAGVSQSPSNKVTEKGKDVELRCDPISGHTALYWYRQSLGQGLEFLIYFQGNSAPDKSGLPSDRFSAERTGGSVSTLTIQRTQQEDSAVYLCASSLERRGLAVQETQYFGPGTRLLVL.

The chain employs TRBV5-1 and TRBJ1-4; D gene unclear. CDR1 is SGHRS and CDR2 is YFSETQ in the germline V gene. This CDR3 is built from 14 residues. Trimming stripped 1 base from V and 3 bases from J, with 7 bases between. The DNA for the CDR3 is TGCGCCAGCAGCTTGACAGAACCTAATGAAAAACTGTTTTTT. Its protein product is CASSLTEPNEKLFF.

The rearrangement uses TRBV2 and TRBJ2-1; no firm D call. The length of the CDR3 is 12 residues. CDR1 and CDR2 from the germline V gene are SNHLY and FYNNEI. V was clipped by 10 bases and J by 4 bases, with 11 bases between them. In DNA form, the CDR3 reads TGTGCCACCACCGCGCCGTACAATGAGCAGTTCTTC. Protein: CATTAPYNEQFF.

The table lists this clone with a few counts. This rearrangement joins TRBV6-6 to TRBJ1-5, with D unclear. The CDR3 totals 11 residues. Germline CDR1 and CDR2: MNHNY and SVGAGI (reference sequence). V lost 6 bases and J 9 bases, leaving 9 bases between the germline ends. For the CDR3, the DNA is TGTGCCAGCAGGCGCGAGATGCCCCAGCATTTT. This codes for CASRREMPQHF.

On this clone itself: Different DNA sequences within this sample yield the same CDR3. The chain carries TRBV15 and TRBJ2-7; D unclear. This CDR3 comprises 12 residues. V lost 0 bases to trimming and J lost 3 bases, with 3 bases between them. The germline V gene encodes CDR1 LNHNV and CDR2 YYDKDF (reference sequence). CDR3 nucleotides: TGTGCCACCAGCAGAGACTACTACGAGCAGTACTTC. Encoded protein: CATSRDYYEQYF. The complete variable domain, with remaining parts taken from reference TRBV15 and TRBJ2-7, reads DAMVIQNPRYQVTQFGKPVTLSCSQTLNHNVMYWYQQKSSQAPKLLFHYYDKDFNNEADTPDNFQSRRPNTSFCFLDIRSPGLGDTAMYLCATSRDYYEQYFGPGTRLTVT.

The V gene is TRBV19, the J gene TRBJ2-7, with D uncertain. The V end was cut by 5 bases, the J end by 0 bases, with 11 bases between. This CDR3 is 14 amino acids long. Germline V gene lookup returns CDR1 LNHDA and CDR2 SQIVND (reference sequence). CDR3: CASSPRLDSYEQYF. The CDR3 DNA follows: TGTGCCAGTAGTCCCAGACTCGACTCCTACGAGCAGTACTTC.

This chain connects TRBV28 to TRBJ1-5; maybe TRBD1 (6 bases). The CDR3 is 15 amino acids. With 3 bases removed from V and 9 bases from J, the gap between germline ends came to 18 bases. Germline loops: CDR1 MDHEN, CDR2 SYDVKM. The CDR3 DNA sequence: TGTGCCAGCAGTTTCCACGGTCAGGGGAGCGGGCCCCAGCATTTT. Its protein product is CASSFHGQGSGPQHF.

This chain joins TRBV4-1 and TRBJ1-6; D possibly corresponds to TRBD1 (6 bases). V was shortened by 1 base and J by 5 bases, with 12 bases between the two germline ends. CDR1 and CDR2 (germline): MGHRA, YSYEKL. The CDR3 length is 16 residues. The CDR3 DNA sequence: TGCGCCAGCAGCCAAGTTCCGGACAGAGATAATTCACCCCTCCACTTT. It is translated as CASSQVPDRDNSPLHF.

This chain joins TRBV19 and TRBJ2-1; 8 bases align to TRBD2. Losses at the gene ends were 6 bases for V and 7 bases for J; bases not matched to a gene: 5. CDR1 is LNHDA and CDR2 is SQIVND in the germline V gene (reference sequence). CDR3 length equals 13 residues. In DNA, the CDR3 is TGTGCCAGTAGCCGGACTAGCTGGAATGAGCAGTTCTTC. This sequence encodes CASSRTSWNEQFF.

This chain links TRBV6-1 with TRBJ1-5; no definite D call. CDR3 length: 15 residues. Trimming left V 0 bases short and J 5 bases short, with 11 bases between. Germline V gene data show CDR1 as MNHNS and CDR2 as SASEGT. The CDR3 DNA reads TGTGCCAGCAGTGAAGCGGGGAGACTCCATCAGCCCCAGCATTTT. The encoded protein is CASSEAGRLHQPQHF.

V and J are TRBV5-6 and TRBJ2-2, with 14 nucleotides matching TRBD2. V lost 3 bases and J lost 7; bases outside the gene matches: 8. Germline V gene lookup returns CDR1 SGHDT and CDR2 YYEEEE. The CDR3 length is 17 residues. This chain's CDR3 is CASSSSGTSGRGGELFF. Here the CDR3 DNA reads TGTGCCAGCAGCTCCTCCGGGACTAGCGGGAGAGGCGGGGAGCTGTTTTTT.

With respect to this clone: At one end the junction does not follow the germline gene, possibly because of a read error. V gene TRBV2 combines with J gene TRBJ1-2; 7 bases are shared with TRBD1. The germline gives CDR1 SNHLY, CDR2 FYNNEI. The CDR3 totals 16 residues. The CDR3 sequence: CATSVDRVNAGYGYTF. For the CDR3, the DNA is TGTGCCACCAGTGTAGACAGGGTGAACGCTGGCTATGGCTACACCTTC.

The V and J genes are TRBV24-1 and TRBJ2-1; no reliable D call. The CDR3 totals 11 residues. Trimming shortened V by 7 bases and J by 5 bases, and 5 bases separated the two germline ends. Germline V gene data show CDR1 as KGHDR and CDR2 as SFDVKD. CDR3 sequence reads: CATRYNNEQFF. CDR3 DNA sequence: TGTGCCACCAGATACAACAATGAGCAGTTCTTC.

This clone was picked up a small number of times. The rearrangement links TRBV27 to TRBJ2-7, with 13 bases lining up with TRBD2. V lost 4 bases to trimming and J lost 2 bases; unmatched junction nucleotides: 11. Germline V lookup: CDR1 MNHEY, CDR2 SMNVEV (reference sequence). The CDR3 is made up of 18 amino acids. The CDR3 loop reads CASSSPGLAGVRPYEQYF. CDR3 DNA sequence: TGTGCCAGCAGTTCCCCCGGACTAGCGGGAGTACGGCCCTACGAGCAGTACTTC.

This clone showed up just once. The gene calls are TRBV11-1 and TRBJ2-3; D may be TRBD1 (6 bases). The CDR3 sequence is 15 residues long. Germline V lookup: CDR1 SGHAT, CDR2 FQDESV (reference sequence). Trimming removed 4 bases at V and 2 bases at J, with 13 bases between. The CDR3 DNA sequence: TGTGCCAGCAGCTCAGACAGGACAACCACAGATACGCAGTATTTT. Amino acid sequence: CASSSDRTTTDTQYF. Together with reference TRBV11-1 and TRBJ2-3, the CDR3 gives the full variable domain: EAEVAQSPRYKITEKSQAVAFWCDPISGHATLYWYRQILGQGPELLVQFQDESVVDDSQLPKDRFSAERLKGVDSTLKIQPAELGDSAMYLCASSSDRTTTDTQYFGPGTRLTVL.

The chain has TRBV28 and TRBJ2-5, with 8 positions matching TRBD1. The CDR3 spans 14 residues. J gave up 5 bases and V 6 bases, and 8 bases lay outside the gene matches. From germline, CDR1 is MDHEN and CDR2 SYDVKM. The CDR3 region has the DNA TGTGCCAGCAGGCGACAGGGGAGGCAGGAGACCCAGTACTTC. Protein: CASRRQGRQETQYF. Complete variable domain (other parts from reference TRBV28 and TRBJ2-5): DVKVTQSSRYLVKRTGEKVFLECVQDMDHENMFWYRQDPGLGLRLIYFSYDVKMKEKGDIPEGYSVSREKKERFSLILESASTNQTSMYLCASRRQGRQETQYFGPGTRLLVL.

The chain uses TRBV5-1 and TRBJ1-1; 7 bases map to TRBD1. The V gene's germline CDR1 is SGHRS and CDR2 YFSETQ. This CDR3 is built from 15 residues. V shed 0 bases, J shed 5 bases, and the junction held 7 bases outside the gene matches. This chain's CDR3 is CASSLGDRVITEAFF. CDR3 coding DNA: TGCGCCAGCAGCTTGGGAGACAGGGTTATTACTGAAGCTTTCTTT.